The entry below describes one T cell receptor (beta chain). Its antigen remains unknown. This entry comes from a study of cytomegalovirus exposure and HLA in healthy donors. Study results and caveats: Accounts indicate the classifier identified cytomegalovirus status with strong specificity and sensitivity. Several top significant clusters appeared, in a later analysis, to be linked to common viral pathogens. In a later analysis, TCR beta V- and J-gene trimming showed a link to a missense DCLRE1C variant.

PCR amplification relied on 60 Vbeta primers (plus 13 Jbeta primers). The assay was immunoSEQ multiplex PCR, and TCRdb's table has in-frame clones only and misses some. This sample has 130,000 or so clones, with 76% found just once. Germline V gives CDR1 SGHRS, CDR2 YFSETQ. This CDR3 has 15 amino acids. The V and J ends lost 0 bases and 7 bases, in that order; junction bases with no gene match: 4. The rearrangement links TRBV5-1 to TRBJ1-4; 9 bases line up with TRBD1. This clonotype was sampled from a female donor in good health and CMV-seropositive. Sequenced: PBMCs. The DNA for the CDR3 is TGCGCCAGCAGCTTGGGGTCGGGACAGGGTGAAAAACTGTTTTTT. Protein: CASSLGSGQGEKLFF.